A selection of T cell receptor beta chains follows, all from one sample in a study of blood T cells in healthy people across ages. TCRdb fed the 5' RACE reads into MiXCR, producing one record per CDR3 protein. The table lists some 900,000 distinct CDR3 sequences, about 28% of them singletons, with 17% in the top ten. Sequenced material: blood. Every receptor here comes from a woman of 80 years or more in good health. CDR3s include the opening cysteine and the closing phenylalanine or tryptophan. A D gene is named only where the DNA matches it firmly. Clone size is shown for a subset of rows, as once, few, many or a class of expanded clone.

CDR3 DNA: TGTGCCAGCAGCGGGGGTCCTGGGCTCACCTACGAGCAGTACTTC; CDR3 protein: CASSGGPGLTYEQYF; clone size: many; J gene: TRBJ2-7; D gene: -; V gene: TRBV6-2/TRBV6-3
CDR3 DNA: TGTGCCAGCAAGGAGGGGGGCCGGGAGACCCAGTACTTC; CDR3 protein: CASKEGGRETQYF; clone size: many; J gene: TRBJ2-5; D gene: -; V gene: TRBV6-2/TRBV6-3
CDR3 DNA: TGTGCCAGCAGTTACGTCAGAGGCGAGCAGTACTTC; CDR3 protein: CASSYVRGEQYF; clone size: many; J gene: TRBJ2-7; D gene: -; V gene: TRBV6-2/TRBV6-3
CDR3 DNA: TGTGCCAGCCGGGGGGTATTTTCCTACAATGAGCAGTTCTTC; CDR3 protein: CASRGVFSYNEQFF; clone size: many; J gene: TRBJ2-1; D gene: TRBD2; V gene: TRBV6-1
CDR3 DNA: TGCAGTGCCGGACTAGCGGGGATGGACGAGCAGTACTTC; CDR3 protein: CSAGLAGMDEQYF; clone size: -; J gene: TRBJ2-7; D gene: TRBD2; V gene: TRBV20-1
CDR3 DNA: TGTGCCAGCAGCCAAAGCCGGGCCTCGGGCGGAAAAAACTATGGCTACACCTTC; CDR3 protein: CASSQSRASGGKNYGYTF; clone size: -; J gene: TRBJ1-2; D gene: -; V gene: TRBV3-1
CDR3 DNA: TGTGCCAGCAGTCAACTCGGGACTAGCGGGGGGAATGAGCAGTTCTTC; CDR3 protein: CASSQLGTSGGNEQFF; clone size: many; J gene: TRBJ2-1; D gene: TRBD2; V gene: TRBV3-1
CDR3 DNA: TGTGCCAGCATGAAAAGTCGGGGCAGAACTGAAGCTTTCTTT; CDR3 protein: CASMKSRGRTEAFF; clone size: -; J gene: TRBJ1-1; D gene: -; V gene: TRBV21-1
CDR3 DNA: TGTGCCAGCAGCTCAGGACTGATTGGTCCGTACAATGAGCAGTTCTTC; CDR3 protein: CASSSGLIGPYNEQFF; clone size: -; J gene: TRBJ2-1; D gene: -; V gene: TRBV7-2
CDR3 DNA: TGTGCCTGGAGTGCCCGGTCAGGAACTGAAGCTTTCTTT; CDR3 protein: CAWSARSGTEAFF; clone size: -; J gene: TRBJ1-1; D gene: -; V gene: TRBV30
CDR3 DNA: TGTGCCAGCAGCAAACCAACGCCCACGGAGGACCCGAACGGGGAGCTGTTTTTT; CDR3 protein: CASSKPTPTEDPNGELFF; clone size: few; J gene: TRBJ2-2; D gene: -; V gene: TRBV21-1
CDR3 DNA: TGCAGTGCTAGAGATCTGGGACAGGGGGCCTACGAGCAGTACTTC; CDR3 protein: CSARDLGQGAYEQYF; clone size: few; J gene: TRBJ2-7; D gene: TRBD1; V gene: TRBV20-1
CDR3 DNA: TGTGCCAGCAGTCGTCCGGGACAGCAAGAGACCCAGTACTTC; CDR3 protein: CASSRPGQQETQYF; clone size: many; J gene: TRBJ2-5; D gene: TRBD1; V gene: TRBV6-2/TRBV6-3
CDR3 DNA: TGTGCCAGCTCAGGTACACGCACTGAAGCTTTCTTT; CDR3 protein: CASSGTRTEAFF; clone size: -; J gene: TRBJ1-1; D gene: -; V gene: TRBV18
CDR3 DNA: TGTGCCAGCAGCCAAGATTTTGCAGGGACGACCGGGGAGCTGTTTTTT; CDR3 protein: CASSQDFAGTTGELFF; clone size: -; J gene: TRBJ2-2; D gene: -; V gene: TRBV3-1
CDR3 DNA: TGCAGTGCTAGATCGGACAGGTCGACCTACAATGAGCAGTTCTTC; CDR3 protein: CSARSDRSTYNEQFF; clone size: many; J gene: TRBJ2-1; D gene: TRBD1; V gene: TRBV20-1
CDR3 DNA: TGTGCCAGCAGCTTGGCCCAGGGACTAGCGGGCCACAATGAGCAGTTCTTC; CDR3 protein: CASSLAQGLAGHNEQFF; clone size: -; J gene: TRBJ2-1; D gene: TRBD2; V gene: TRBV5-5
CDR3 DNA: TGTGCCAGCAGCTTAGGCAGGTTCGATACGCAGTATTTT; CDR3 protein: CASSLGRFDTQYF; clone size: many; J gene: TRBJ2-3; D gene: -; V gene: TRBV7-9
CDR3 DNA: TGCGCCAGCAAAATTTTGGGCGACAATGAGCAGTTCTTC; CDR3 protein: CASKILGDNEQFF; clone size: many; J gene: TRBJ2-1; D gene: -; V gene: TRBV5-1
CDR3 DNA: TGTGCCAGCAGCAGCAAACAGGGCAATGAGCAGTACTTC; CDR3 protein: CASSSKQGNEQYF; clone size: -; J gene: TRBJ2-5; D gene: -; V gene: TRBV11-2
CDR3 DNA: TGTGCCGGCAGCCTAGACAGTAGCAATCAGCCCCAGCATTTT; CDR3 protein: CAGSLDSSNQPQHF; clone size: -; J gene: TRBJ1-5; D gene: -; V gene: TRBV7-2
CDR3 DNA: TGTGCCTGCAGCTTAGTGGCCCTCCGGGGGCGCCGCACAGATACGCAGTATTTT; CDR3 protein: CACSLVALRGRRTDTQYF; clone size: -; J gene: TRBJ2-3; D gene: -; V gene: TRBV7-2
CDR3 DNA: TGCAGTGCTAGGGCGGGGGCCCGTCACAATGAGCAGTTCTTC; CDR3 protein: CSARAGARHNEQFF; clone size: many; J gene: TRBJ2-1; D gene: -; V gene: TRBV20-1
CDR3 DNA: TGTGCCAGCAGCTTAGAGGGGCTAGCGGGGTGGGAGACCCAGTACTTC; CDR3 protein: CASSLEGLAGWETQYF; clone size: many; J gene: TRBJ2-5; D gene: TRBD2; V gene: TRBV7-2
CDR3 DNA: TGTGCCAGCAGCAGGACGGGACCGACCTCCTACGAGCAGTACTTC; CDR3 protein: CASSRTGPTSYEQYF; clone size: -; J gene: TRBJ2-7; D gene: -; V gene: TRBV6-2/TRBV6-3
CDR3 DNA: TGCGCCAGCAGCATCGGGACAGGGGGAGATACGCAGTATTTT; CDR3 protein: CASSIGTGGDTQYF; clone size: -; J gene: TRBJ2-3; D gene: TRBD1; V gene: TRBV5-1
CDR3 DNA: TGTGCCAGCAGTTACTTGTCGGCGGGGGACGGACCCACTGAAGCTTTCTTT; CDR3 protein: CASSYLSAGDGPTEAFF; clone size: once; J gene: TRBJ1-1; D gene: -; V gene: TRBV6-5
CDR3 DNA: TGCGCCAGCAGCCGTCAGGGGAGGACTAATGAAAAACTGTTTTTT; CDR3 protein: CASSRQGRTNEKLFF; clone size: many; J gene: TRBJ1-4; D gene: -; V gene: TRBV4-3
CDR3 DNA: TGTGCCAGCAGCTCAGGGGGGGTGAACACTGAAGCTTTCTTT; CDR3 protein: CASSSGGVNTEAFF; clone size: few; J gene: TRBJ1-1; D gene: TRBD1; V gene: TRBV7-2
CDR3 DNA: TGCAGCGGACGGACAGGGGGGAACACTGAAGCTTTCTTT; CDR3 protein: CSGRTGGNTEAFF; clone size: few; J gene: TRBJ1-1; D gene: TRBD1; V gene: TRBV29-1
CDR3 DNA: TGCGCCAGCAGCAGCGGGGGGTCGTACCAAGAGACCCAGTACTTC; CDR3 protein: CASSSGGSYQETQYF; clone size: few; J gene: TRBJ2-5; D gene: TRBD2; V gene: TRBV5-1
CDR3 DNA: TGTGCCATCAGTGAAGCCCGGGACCACCCTCTGGTCGGCTACACCTTC; CDR3 protein: CAISEARDHPLVGYTF; clone size: many; J gene: TRBJ1-2; D gene: -; V gene: TRBV10-3
CDR3 DNA: TGTGCCAGCAGCTACGGATCGGGACAGGGGGGAGATACGCAGTATTTT; CDR3 protein: CASSYGSGQGGDTQYF; clone size: -; J gene: TRBJ2-3; D gene: TRBD1; V gene: TRBV7-2
CDR3 DNA: TGTGCCAGCAGTTTAAGTGCAGGGGGTATGACTGAAGCTTTCTTT; CDR3 protein: CASSLSAGGMTEAFF; clone size: few; J gene: TRBJ1-1; D gene: TRBD1; V gene: TRBV27
CDR3 DNA: TGTGCCAGCAGCCGGGGGCTGGGTGGGGCCAACGTCCTGACTTTC; CDR3 protein: CASSRGLGGANVLTF; clone size: many; J gene: TRBJ2-6; D gene: -; V gene: TRBV27
CDR3 DNA: TGTGCCAGCAGTTTAATCGGCGGGGGGAGGAATACGCAGTATTTT; CDR3 protein: CASSLIGGGRNTQYF; clone size: many; J gene: TRBJ2-3; D gene: TRBD2; V gene: TRBV28
CDR3 DNA: TGTGCCAGCAGCCAAGCCGTGTTGGGGACCCAGTACTTC; CDR3 protein: CASSQAVLGTQYF; clone size: many; J gene: TRBJ2-5; D gene: -; V gene: TRBV14
CDR3 DNA: TGCGCCAGCAGCCGCGCCCGAGCGGGGCTGTCTAGTGAGCAGTTCTTC; CDR3 protein: CASSRARAGLSSEQFF; clone size: -; J gene: TRBJ2-1; D gene: TRBD2; V gene: TRBV4-3
CDR3 DNA: TGCGCCAGCAGCCAATCCTTCCAGGGGGTTAGCACAGATACGCAGTATTTT; CDR3 protein: CASSQSFQGVSTDTQYF; clone size: -; J gene: TRBJ2-3; D gene: TRBD1; V gene: TRBV4-3
CDR3 DNA: TGTGCCAGCAGCTTTGGAAGGACAGGGGCGTATGAGCAGTTCTTC; CDR3 protein: CASSFGRTGAYEQFF; clone size: many; J gene: TRBJ2-1; D gene: TRBD1; V gene: TRBV7-2
CDR3 DNA: TGTGCCAGTAGACAGGGTGATATTTTCTACGAGCAGTACTTC; CDR3 protein: CASRQGDIFYEQYF; clone size: few; J gene: TRBJ2-7; D gene: TRBD1; V gene: TRBV2
CDR3 DNA: TGCAGTGCTAGCGACAGAGGAAATGCACACGGCTGCACCTTC; CDR3 protein: CSASDRGNAHGCTF; clone size: -; J gene: TRBJ1-2; D gene: -; V gene: TRBV20-1
CDR3 DNA: TGCAGTGCTATTCCTGTCACTGCTCCGAATGAAAAACTGTTTTTT; CDR3 protein: CSAIPVTAPNEKLFF; clone size: -; J gene: TRBJ1-4; D gene: -; V gene: TRBV20-1
CDR3 DNA: TGTGCCAGCAGCCGAAGGGTTCGCCAAGCTTTCTTT; CDR3 protein: CASSRRVRQAFF; clone size: -; J gene: TRBJ1-1; D gene: -; V gene: TRBV5-8
CDR3 DNA: TGTGCCAGCGCACCGGGGGTCTCTGGAAACACCATATATTTT; CDR3 protein: CASAPGVSGNTIYF; clone size: -; J gene: TRBJ1-3; D gene: -; V gene: TRBV18
CDR3 DNA: TGTGCCAGCAGCTTACCCTTGGGTAACAATGAGCAGTTCTTC; CDR3 protein: CASSLPLGNNEQFF; clone size: -; J gene: TRBJ2-1; D gene: -; V gene: TRBV7-2
CDR3 DNA: TGTGCCAGCAGCGACCCTAGCTGGTCGGCAGAGACCCAGTACTTC; CDR3 protein: CASSDPSWSAETQYF; clone size: -; J gene: TRBJ2-5; D gene: -; V gene: TRBV2
CDR3 DNA: TGCGCCAGCAGCCAAGAGCCCCCTGTTTTCGGACCTTATACGCAGTATTTT; CDR3 protein: CASSQEPPVFGPYTQYF; clone size: many; J gene: TRBJ2-3; D gene: -; V gene: TRBV4-1
CDR3 DNA: TGCAGCGTTTCAGGGATGAATGAGCAGTTCTTC; CDR3 protein: CSVSGMNEQFF; clone size: -; J gene: TRBJ2-1; D gene: -; V gene: TRBV29-1
CDR3 DNA: TGTGCCAGCAGTTACGGGGTGGGATGGAGCTCCTACGAGCAGTACTTC; CDR3 protein: CASSYGVGWSSYEQYF; clone size: -; J gene: TRBJ2-7; D gene: -; V gene: TRBV6-5